The text below deals with one TCR beta chain. The germline gives CDR1 SGDLS, CDR2 YYNGEE. V lost 2 bases and J 9 bases, leaving 9 bases between the germline ends. The CDR3 totals 13 residues. The data were taken from a study of blood T cell repertoires in COVID-19. Looking at the study overall: Italy, Spain and the United States were the sources of the convalescent and acute COVID-19 samples.

In the source study's methods: Using reference gene primer amplification, nucleated cell counts were estimated. TCRdb keeps only in-frame clones here, not all; method: immunoSEQ multiplex PCR. V and J calls and clone size are given by that table; D and trimming were obtained from the DNA. The data contain 100,000 to 120,000 clones, around four fifths of them singletons. The TCR sequence derives from a woman aged 60-75 years with acute or convalescent COVID-19. The chain employs TRBV9 and TRBJ1-6; D is ambiguous. Input material: peripheral blood. The CDR3 sequence is CASSVSGSSPLHF. The DNA of the CDR3 is TGTGCCAGCAGCGTTTCGGGGAGTTCACCCCTCCACTTT.